The next 26 T cell receptor beta chains were all read from a single sample in a study of CD8+CD57+ T cells in acquired aplastic anemia. TCR beta VDJ and CDR3 were profiled, and genomic DNA was the template. TCRdb passed the reads through MiXCR, listing each CDR3 protein once. The table has 400,000 to 450,000 distinct CDR3 sequences, approximately 70% seen once. Material: sorted CD4+, CD8+, or CD8+CD57+ T cells (not recorded which) from PBMCs. These TCRs come from a human donor in good health, serving as a control.

Concerning this clonotype: A junction boundary mismatches the germline segment, possibly from a read error. The chain has TRBV12-3 or TRBV12-4 and TRBJ1-5, with a weak D call TRBD1 (5 bases). This CDR3 region has 14 residues. The CDR3 is CASSPQGGDQSQHF. The CDR3 DNA reads TGTGCCAGCAGTCCCCAGGGAGGGGATCAGTCCCAGCATTTT.

The chain has TRBV7-2 and TRBJ1-6; D unclear. Germline assignment: CDR1 SGHTA and CDR2 FQGNSA. V lost 2 bases and J 17 bases, leaving 19 bases between the germline ends. CDR3 length equals 14 residues. CDR3 bases: TGTGCCAGCAGCTTACGCGGAGGCTACTCGCCCTTCCACTTT. It specifies CASSLRGGYSPFHF.

The chain joins TRBV9 to TRBJ1-2, with D perhaps TRBD1 (5 bases). Per the germline V gene, CDR1 is SGDLS and CDR2 is YYNGEE. Trimming removed 5 bases from V and 13 bases from J, with 27 bases in between. There are 15 residues in the CDR3. CDR3 sequence: CASSQGENTEAFFTF. CDR3 sequence (DNA): TGTGCCAGCAGTCAGGGTGAGAACACTGAAGCTTTCTTCACCTTC. Looking up the rest from reference TRBV9 and TRBJ1-2 gives the full variable domain: DSGVTQTPKHLITATGQRVTLRCSPRSGDLSVYWYQQSLDQGLQFLIQYYNGEERAKGNILERFSAQQFPDLHSELNLSSLELGDSALYFCASSQGENTEAFFTFGSGTRLTVV.

Notes on this clonotype: The junction does not match germline at one end; this may be a read error. The V call is TRBV7-7, the J call TRBJ2-1, with D perhaps TRBD2 (5 bases). Germline assignment: CDR1 SSHAT and CDR2 FNYEAQ (reference sequence). The CDR3 loop spans 15 amino acids. The CDR3 DNA reads as TGTACCAGCGGATTACCGGTAGGGTCTCTCAACAATGAGTTCTTC. This sequence encodes CTSGLPVGSLNNEFF. The variable domain in full, completed from reference TRBV7-7 and TRBJ2-1, reads GAGVSQSPRYKVTKRGQDVTLRCDPISSHATLYWYQQALGQGPEFLTYFNYEAQPDKSGLPSDRFSAERPEGSISTLTIQRTEQRDSAMYRCTSGLPVGSLNNEFFGPGTRLTVL.

Concerning this clonotype itself: The CDR3 carries no conserved terminal phenylalanine or tryptophan, so it likely arises from a read error. No DNA is shown, since the ends of the CDR3 on it are uncertain; the CDR3 is the one TCRdb lists. This chain connects TRBV10-3 to TRBJ1-4. Inclusive of both ends, the CDR3 amounts to 14 amino acids. In germline, CDR1 is ENHRY, CDR2 SYGVKD. CDR3 sequence: CAICWAVNSEAFFG.

This chain uses TRBV10-3 with TRBJ1-2; 10 bases line up with TRBD1. This CDR3 spans 14 amino acids. Germline V gene data show CDR1 as ENHRY and CDR2 as SYGVKD. The V segment lost 5 bases and the J segment 5 bases; nucleotides outside the gene matches: 5. CDR3 protein: CAISLTGGGYGYTF. CDR3 coding DNA: TGTGCCATCAGTTTGACAGGGGGCGGGTATGGCTACACCTTC.

The genes are TRBV7-9 and TRBJ2-3, with D tentatively TRBD1 (8 bases). This CDR3 spans 16 amino acids. V dropped 5 bases and J dropped 12 bases, with 27 bases sitting between them. Germline CDR1 and CDR2: SEHNR and FQNEAQ (reference sequence). CDR3 in amino acids: CASSPGQVGGLYFQYF. For the CDR3, the DNA is TGTGCCAGCAGCCCGGGACAGGTCGGGGGGCTGTATTTTCAGTATTTT.

This clonotype was counted at least ten times. The J gene is TRBJ2-7, the V gene TRBV12-3 or TRBV12-4, with D perhaps assigned TRBD1 or TRBD2 (7 bases each). Trimming shortened V by 5 bases and J by 3 bases, and 14 bases separated the two germline ends. CDR3 length equals 14 residues. CDR3 DNA sequence: TGTGCCAGCAGTCAGGGGGGGCAATTCTACGAGCAGTACTTC. It is translated as CASSQGGQFYEQYF.

The V gene is TRBV25-1, the J gene TRBJ1-3; D is ambiguous. CDR3 length equals 16 residues. The V gene's germline CDR1 is MGHDK and CDR2 SYGVNS. V dropped 5 bases and J dropped 0 bases, with 14 bases sitting between them. CDR3 nucleotides: TGTGCCAGCAGTACACAGTGGGGAGACTCTGGAAACACCATATATTTT. Its translation is CASSTQWGDSGNTIYF.

Comment on this clonotype: One end of the junction is discordant with germline, which a read error may explain. The chain combines TRBV24-1 with TRBJ1-2; D remains unclear. The CDR3 extends over 14 amino acids. Germline CDR1 KGHDR, CDR2 SFDVKD. The CDR3 bases are TGCACCACCAGTGATGACCCCGCCTTGGAGGGCTACACCTTC. Translating gives CTTSDDPALEGYTF.

In this sample, this clonotype turned up many times. CDR3 amino acids: CASSTSGGARDTQYF. For the CDR3, the DNA is TGTGCCAGCAGTACTAGCGGGGGGGCTCGAGATACGCAGTATTTT. The V gene is TRBV2, the J gene TRBJ2-3, with 13 bases aligning to TRBD2. V gave up 5 bases and J gave up 5 bases; unmatched junction bases: 4. Germline loops: CDR1 SNHLY, CDR2 FYNNEI. The CDR3 has 15 amino acids.

This clonotype was counted once. This chain connects TRBV20-1 to TRBJ2-3, with a weak D call TRBD2 (6 bases). The V gene lost 3 bases and the J gene lost 4 bases, with 14 bases spanning the gap. The CDR3 contains 14 residues. Per the germline V gene, CDR1 is DFQATT and CDR2 is SNEGSKA (reference sequence). This CDR3 is CSASEVPGADTQYF. DNA of the CDR3: TGCAGTGCTAGCGAGGTACCGGGGGCAGATACGCAGTATTTT.

This chain joins TRBV5-1 and TRBJ2-7, with D perhaps TRBD2 (6 bases). The CDR3 spans 14 residues. V was cut by 0 bases and J by 6 bases, with 13 bases left in between. Germline CDR1 SGHRS, CDR2 YFSETQ. The CDR3: CASSLDTTGGEQYF. DNA for the CDR3: TGCGCCAGCAGCTTGGATACGACCGGGGGCGAGCAGTACTTC.

The chain combines TRBV7-8 with TRBJ2-7, with TRBD2 as a possible D gene (6 bases). Trimming took 1 base from V and 13 from J, leaving 23 bases between them. The CDR3 is made up of 15 amino acids. Germline V lookup: CDR1 SGHVS, CDR2 FQNEAQ. The CDR3 protein is CASSLDWSGGTQYYF. The DNA for the CDR3 is TGTGCCAGCAGCTTAGACTGGAGTGGAGGGACCCAGTACTACTTC.

This clonotype appeared a few times. The V gene is TRBV5-1, the J gene TRBJ1-1; D not certain. The CDR3 contains 13 residues. Germline V gene data show CDR1 as SGHRS and CDR2 as YFSETQ. With 0 bases removed from V and 4 bases from J, the gap between germline ends came to 7 bases. As DNA, the CDR3 is TGCGCCAGCAGCTTGGCCCAATTCACTGAAGCTTTCTTT. Translating gives CASSLAQFTEAFF.

CDR3 protein: CSASIGDRVKTEAFF. Written as DNA, the CDR3 is TGCAGTGCGTCCATCGGGGACAGGGTCAAGACTGAAGCTTTCTTT. The gene calls are TRBV20-1 and TRBJ1-1, with TRBD1 matching over 9 bases. The germline CDR1 and CDR2 sequences are DFQATT and SNEGSKA (reference sequence). The junction had 13 bases not matched to a gene; V was cut back by 6 bases and J by 5 bases. CDR3 length: 15 amino acids.

For this clonotype: The junction departs from germline at one end; a sequencing error may be responsible. The V call is TRBV5-1, the J call TRBJ1-6; the D gene is possibly TRBD1 (5 bases). CDR1 is SGHRS, CDR2 YFSETQ, per germline. CDR3 length equals 16 residues. The CDR3 loop reads CASSLIGAGNNSPLRF. CDR3 nucleotides: TGCGCCAGCAGCTTAATTGGGGCAGGGAATAATTCACCCCTCCGCTTT.

The gene calls are TRBV7-8 and TRBJ1-2; D perhaps matches TRBD1 (5 bases). The V gene's germline CDR1 is SGHVS and CDR2 FQNEAQ. This CDR3 spans 15 amino acids. CDR3 residues: CAYRLAGRETQYFTF. As DNA, the CDR3 is TGTGCTTACCGGCTAGCGGGGCGAGAGACCCAGTACTTCACCTTC.

The chain couples TRBV7-2 to TRBJ1-1; D is unresolved. Germline-derived CDR1 and CDR2 are SGHTA and FQGNSA. This CDR3 is built from 17 residues. V was shortened by 1 base and J by 8 bases, with 23 bases between the two germline ends. The CDR3 reads CASSLGAAERIRSEAFF. Here the CDR3 DNA reads TGTGCCAGCAGCTTAGGTGCGGCGGAGAGAATCAGGTCCGAAGCTTTCTTT.

V and J are TRBV10-3 and TRBJ1-4; 9 positions agree with TRBD1. This CDR3 region has 14 residues. Per the germline V gene, CDR1 is ENHRY and CDR2 is SYGVKD. V gave up 11 bases and J gave up 8 bases; unmatched junction bases: 12. The CDR3 bases are TGTGCCCCCGATTCCGGGACAGGGAACGAAAAACTGTTTTTT. It codes for CAPDSGTGNEKLFF.

This clonotype turned up a few times. V is TRBV29-1 and J is TRBJ2-5, with 7 bases that match TRBD1. V trimming: 6 bases; J trimming: 3 bases; junction bases outside the gene matches: 7. Germline-derived CDR1 and CDR2 are SQVTM and ANQGSEA. CDR3 length equals 13 residues. CDR3 loop: CSVETGQKETQYF. DNA for the CDR3: TGCAGCGTCGAGACGGGACAGAAAGAGACCCAGTACTTC.

CDR3 protein: CASSRRTEAFF. CDR3 coding DNA: TGTGCCAGCAGCCGTCGCACTGAAGCTTTCTTT. The rearrangement links TRBV7-9 to TRBJ1-1, with D unresolved. Germline V gene lookup returns CDR1 SEHNR and CDR2 FQNEAQ (reference sequence). The CDR3 spans 11 residues. Between the trimmed V and J ends, which lost 5 bases and 4 bases, there was a span of 5 bases.

This clonotype occurred a few times. The chain combines TRBV7-2 with TRBJ2-7; D ambiguous. CDR1 and CDR2 from the germline V gene are SGHTA and FQGNSA. The CDR3 sequence is 12 residues long. The V end lost 5 bases, the J end lost 2 bases, and 7 bases lay between the germline ends. As DNA, the CDR3 is TGTGCCAGCAGCAAACGGCCCTACGAGCAGTACTTC. Encoded protein: CASSKRPYEQYF.

To note about this clonotype: Germline and junction disagree at one end, which may indicate a read error. The V call is TRBV20-1, the J call TRBJ1-1, with a possible D match to TRBD1 (5 bases). This CDR3 comprises 11 residues. Germline assignment: CDR1 DFQATT and CDR2 SNEGSKA (reference sequence). CDR3 sequence reads: CSAGRKQGAIF. The CDR3 nucleotides are TGCAGTGCTGGTCGTAAGCAGGGTGCAATCTTT.

Notes on this clonotype: A junction end diverges from the germline sequence, so it may reflect a read error. The genes are TRBV9 and TRBJ2-5, with a weak D call TRBD1 (5 bases). In germline, CDR1 is SGDLS, CDR2 YYNGEE. The CDR3 has 14 residues. The CDR3 protein is CASSVAPGRVQLDF. The CDR3 DNA sequence: TGTGCCAGCAGCGTAGCGCCTGGCAGGGTGCAGCTGGACTTC.

Ten or more counts support this clonotype. V is TRBV10-3 and J is TRBJ2-7; 9 bases agree with TRBD1. Germline lookup yields CDR1 ENHRY and CDR2 SYGVKD. The V and J ends lost 7 bases and 6 bases, in that order; junction bases with no gene match: 7. The CDR3 has 13 residues. CDR3 residues: CAITGTGYGEQYF. CDR3 in DNA: TGTGCCATCACAGGGACAGGGTACGGCGAGCAGTACTTC.